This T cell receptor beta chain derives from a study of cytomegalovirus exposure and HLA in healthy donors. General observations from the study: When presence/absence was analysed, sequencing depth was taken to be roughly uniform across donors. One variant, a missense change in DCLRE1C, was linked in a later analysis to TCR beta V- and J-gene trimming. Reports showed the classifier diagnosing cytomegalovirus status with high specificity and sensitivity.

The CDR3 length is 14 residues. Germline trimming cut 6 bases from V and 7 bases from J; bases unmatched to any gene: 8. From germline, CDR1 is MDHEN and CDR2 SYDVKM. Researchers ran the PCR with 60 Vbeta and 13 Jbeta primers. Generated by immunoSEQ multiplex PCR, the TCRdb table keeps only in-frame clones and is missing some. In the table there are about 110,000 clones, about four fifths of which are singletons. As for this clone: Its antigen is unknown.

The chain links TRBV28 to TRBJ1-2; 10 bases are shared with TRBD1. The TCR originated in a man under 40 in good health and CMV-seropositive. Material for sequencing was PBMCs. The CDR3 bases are TGTGCCAGCAGCCCTGACAGGGGGCGGGTTGGCTACACCTTC. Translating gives CASSPDRGRVGYTF.